The 4 T cell receptor beta chains below come from one sample, sequenced in a study of T cells in localized non-small cell lung cancer. TCRdb's copy holds only in-frame clones and misses some; the assay was immunoSEQ multiplex PCR. The sample carries about 880 clones, approximately 22% recorded once. The source was normal lung tissue next to the tumor, collected before any cancer treatment. These receptors all come from a man aged 35 to 70 with stage I lung adenocarcinoma.

In its sample, this clone ranks as medium-sized (0.01 to 0.1%). J is TRBJ2-7 and V is TRBV11-3; 7 bases align to TRBD1. This CDR3 is built from 15 residues. The J segment lost 0 bases and the V segment lost 5 bases, leaving 7 bases of the junction unmatched. Germline V gene data show CDR1 as SGHNT and CDR2 as YENEEA. The CDR3 protein is CASSQTRDSSYEQYF. The CDR3 DNA follows: TGTGCCAGCAGCCAAACCCGGGACAGCTCCTACGAGCAGTACTTC. The full variable domain, its missing parts supplied by reference TRBV11-3 and TRBJ2-7, is EAGVVQSPRYKIIEKKQPVAFWCNPISGHNTLYWYLQNLGQGPELLIRYENEEAVDDSQLPKDRFSAERLKGVDSTLKIQPAELGDSAVYLCASSQTRDSSYEQYFGPGTRLTVT.

This clone was observed a handful of times. V is TRBV18 and J is TRBJ1-1; D remains unclear. From germline, CDR1 is KGHSH and CDR2 LQKENI. The CDR3 totals 14 residues. Trimming shortened V by 6 bases and J by 1 base, and 12 bases separated the two germline ends. In nucleotides, the CDR3 is TGTGCCAGCTCTCTCCTTAGAGAGAACACTGAAGCTTTCTTT. The encoded protein is CASSLLRENTEAFF.

This clone is termed large. The J gene is TRBJ2-5, the V gene TRBV28; no reliable D call. Germline V lookup: CDR1 MDHEN, CDR2 SYDVKM. The CDR3 is made up of 16 amino acids. V was trimmed by 5 bases and J by 2 bases, leaving 18 bases between them. The CDR3 bases are TGTGCCAGCAGTCCTTTAAGTACAGCATCTCAAGAGACCCAGTACTTC. Translation: CASSPLSTASQETQYF.

This clone is medium-sized by share. The chain carries TRBV6-8 and TRBJ2-3, with D hard to call. This CDR3 has 12 residues. V was shortened by 5 bases and J by 2 bases, with 5 bases between the two germline ends. Germline lookup yields CDR1 MNHGY and CDR2 SAAAGT. CDR3 sequence: CASSLNTDTQYF. The CDR3 DNA follows: TGTGCCAGCAGTCTCAACACAGATACGCAGTATTTT.